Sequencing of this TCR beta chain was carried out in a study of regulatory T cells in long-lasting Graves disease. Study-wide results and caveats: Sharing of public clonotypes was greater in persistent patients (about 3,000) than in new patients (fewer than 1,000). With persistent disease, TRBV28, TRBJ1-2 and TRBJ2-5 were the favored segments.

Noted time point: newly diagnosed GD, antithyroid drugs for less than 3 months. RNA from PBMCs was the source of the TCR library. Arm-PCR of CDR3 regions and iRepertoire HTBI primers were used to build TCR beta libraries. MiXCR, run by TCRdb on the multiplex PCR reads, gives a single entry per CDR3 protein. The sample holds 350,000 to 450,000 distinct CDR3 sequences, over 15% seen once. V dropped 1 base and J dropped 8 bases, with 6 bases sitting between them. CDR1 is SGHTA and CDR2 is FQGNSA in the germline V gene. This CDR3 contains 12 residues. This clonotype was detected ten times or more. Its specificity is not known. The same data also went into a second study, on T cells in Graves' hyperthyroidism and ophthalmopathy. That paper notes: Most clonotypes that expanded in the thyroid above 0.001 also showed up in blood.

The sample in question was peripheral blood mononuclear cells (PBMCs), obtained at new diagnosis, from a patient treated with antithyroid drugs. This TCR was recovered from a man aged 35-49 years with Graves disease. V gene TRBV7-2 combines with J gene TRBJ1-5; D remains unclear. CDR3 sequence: CASSLVGKPQHF. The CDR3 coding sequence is TGTGCCAGCAGCTTAGTGGGGAAGCCCCAGCATTTT.